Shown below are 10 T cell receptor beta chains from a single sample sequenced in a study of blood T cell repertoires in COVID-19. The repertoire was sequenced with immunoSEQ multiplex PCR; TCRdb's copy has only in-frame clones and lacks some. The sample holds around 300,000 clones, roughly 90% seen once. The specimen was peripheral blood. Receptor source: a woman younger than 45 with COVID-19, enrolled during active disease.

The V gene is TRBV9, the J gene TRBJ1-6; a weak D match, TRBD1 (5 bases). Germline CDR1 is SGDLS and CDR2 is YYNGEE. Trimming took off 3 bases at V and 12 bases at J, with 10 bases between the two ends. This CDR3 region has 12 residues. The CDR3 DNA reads TGTGCCAGCAGCGCCACGGGGGGACCCCTCCACTTT. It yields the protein CASSATGGPLHF. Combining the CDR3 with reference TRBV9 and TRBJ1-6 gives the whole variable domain DSGVTQTPKHLITATGQRVTLRCSPRSGDLSVYWYQQSLDQGLQFLIQYYNGEERAKGNILERFSAQQFPDLHSELNLSSLELGDSALYFCASSATGGPLHFGNGTRLTVT.

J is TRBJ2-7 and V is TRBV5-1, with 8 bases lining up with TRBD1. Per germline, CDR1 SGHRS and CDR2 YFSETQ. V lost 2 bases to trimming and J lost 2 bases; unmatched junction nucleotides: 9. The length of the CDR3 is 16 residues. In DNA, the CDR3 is TGCGCCAGCAGCTTAGCCGGACAGGGACCCCCCTACGAGCAGTACTTC. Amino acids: CASSLAGQGPPYEQYF.

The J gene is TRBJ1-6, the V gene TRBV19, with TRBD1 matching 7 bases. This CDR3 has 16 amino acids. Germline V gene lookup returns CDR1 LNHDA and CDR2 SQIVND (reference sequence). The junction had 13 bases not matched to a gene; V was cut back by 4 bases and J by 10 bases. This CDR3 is CASSSFWTGERSPLHF. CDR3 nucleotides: TGTGCCAGTAGTAGCTTTTGGACAGGCGAGCGGTCACCCCTCCACTTT.

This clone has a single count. The CDR3 sequence: CASSSGQGNEKLFF. CDR3 coding DNA: TGTGCCAGCAGTTCGGGACAGGGGAATGAAAAACTGTTTTTT. V gene TRBV6-5 combines with J gene TRBJ1-4, with 10 bases identical to TRBD1. The germline gives CDR1 MNHEY, CDR2 SVGAGI. The CDR3 totals 14 residues. V lost 4 bases, J lost 5 bases, and 1 base stayed unmatched.

The CDR3 loop reads CASSPRDRQYNEQFF. DNA of the CDR3: TGTGCCAGCAGCCCTCGGGACAGGCAATACAATGAGCAGTTCTTC. The chain joins TRBV14 to TRBJ2-1; 8 bases agree with TRBD1. Trimming took 4 bases from V and 4 from J; bases not matched to a gene: 6. The CDR3 is 15 residues long. Germline CDR1 is SGHDN and CDR2 is FVKESK.

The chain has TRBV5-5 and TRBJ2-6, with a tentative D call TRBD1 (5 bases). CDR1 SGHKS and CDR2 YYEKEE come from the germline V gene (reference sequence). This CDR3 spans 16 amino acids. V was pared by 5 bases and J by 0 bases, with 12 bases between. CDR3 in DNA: TGTGCCAGCAGGTTCCAGGGCGCCTCTGGGGCCAACGTCCTGACTTTC. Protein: CASRFQGASGANVLTF.

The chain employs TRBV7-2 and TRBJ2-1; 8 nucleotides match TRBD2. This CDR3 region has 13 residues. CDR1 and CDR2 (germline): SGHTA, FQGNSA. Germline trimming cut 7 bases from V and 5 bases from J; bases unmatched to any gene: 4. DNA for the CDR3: TGTGCCAGCAACGGACTAGCCGACAATGAGCAGTTCTTC. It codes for CASNGLADNEQFF.

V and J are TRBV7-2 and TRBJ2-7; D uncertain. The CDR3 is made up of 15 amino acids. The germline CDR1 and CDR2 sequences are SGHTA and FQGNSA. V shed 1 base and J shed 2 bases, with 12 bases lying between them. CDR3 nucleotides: TGTGCCAGCAGCTTAGACCTCAGTTCCACCTACGAGCAGTACTTC. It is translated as CASSLDLSSTYEQYF.

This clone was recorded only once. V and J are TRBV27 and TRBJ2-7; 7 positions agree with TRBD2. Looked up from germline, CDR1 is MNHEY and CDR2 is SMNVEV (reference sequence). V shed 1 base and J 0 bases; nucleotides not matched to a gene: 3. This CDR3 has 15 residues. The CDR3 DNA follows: TGTGCCAGCAGTTTATTCGGCGGGAGCTCCTACGAGCAGTACTTC. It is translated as CASSLFGGSSYEQYF.

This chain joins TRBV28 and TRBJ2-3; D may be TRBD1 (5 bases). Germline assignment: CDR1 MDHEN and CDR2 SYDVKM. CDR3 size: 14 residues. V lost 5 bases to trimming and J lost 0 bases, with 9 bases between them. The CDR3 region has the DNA TGTGCCAGCAGTGCGGACAAAAGCACAGATACGCAGTATTTT. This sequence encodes CASSADKSTDTQYF.